This T cell receptor beta chain was sequenced in a study of cytomegalovirus exposure and HLA in healthy donors. This clone appeared once. CDR3 length equals 18 residues. Trimming removed 3 bases from V and 0 bases from J, with 19 bases in between. The germline V gene has CDR1 LNHDA and CDR2 SQIVND (reference sequence). The PCR had 60 Vbeta and 13 Jbeta primers. Only in-frame clones appear in the TCRdb table, and some are missing; sequencing was by immunoSEQ multiplex PCR. The sample has about 160,000 clones, about 74% seen once; the top ten hold about 13%. This receptor was identified in a man between 35 and 55 years old in good health and CMV-seropositive. The chain couples TRBV19 to TRBJ2-3; possible D gene TRBD1, 6 bases. The source material was PBMCs. The CDR3 DNA reads as TGTGCCAGTAGTATCGGCTTCTTGACAGGTGCTAGCACAGATACGCAGTATTTT. This sequence encodes CASSIGFLTGASTDTQYF.